A selection of T cell receptor beta chains follows, all from one sample in a study of cytomegalovirus exposure and HLA in healthy donors. TCRdb's copy holds only in-frame clones and misses some; the assay was immunoSEQ multiplex PCR. The repertoire holds roughly 170,000 clones, around four fifths seen once, with 1.3% in the top ten. Sequenced input: PBMCs. Receptors originate from a young man in good health and CMV-seronegative. The CDR3 runs from the conserved cysteine through the conserved F or W.

V: TRBV6-5
CDR3: CASSYWLEGNTEAFF

V: TRBV7-2
CDR3: CASSLELAGGNEQFF

V: TRBV10-3
CDR3: CAISRESNQPQHF

V: TRBV30
CDR3: CAWSGNYIKQGWADTQYF

V: TRBV7-9
CDR3: CASDGLAGTWAQYF

V: TRBV4-3
CDR3: CASSQYQGDGANVLTF

V: TRBV4-2
CDR3: CASSQSRGSGYGYTF

V: TRBV19
CDR3: CASSAQGVAYGYTF

V: TRBV18
CDR3: CASSPPVRLQAYNEQFF

V: TRBV19
CDR3: CASSLQGPDTEAFF

V: TRBV5-6
CDR3: CASRRGIYEQYF

V: TRBV4-2
CDR3: CASSQDIGTGPYEQYF

V: TRBV4-3
CDR3: CASSQAPTTSYEQYF

V: TRBV30
CDR3: CAWSDGTPNQPQHF

V: TRBV2
CDR3: CASSEGQGMHGYTF

V: TRBV5-5
CDR3: CASSLFPPGQVRYEQYF

V: TRBV25-1
CDR3: CASRGHGNEQFF

V: TRBV18
CDR3: CASSPFGGNEKLFF

V: TRBV7-3
CDR3: CASSWLAGGSNEQFF

V: TRBV6-5
CDR3: CASSPSGGPAGYTF